These 2 T cell receptor beta chains were sequenced from one sample in a study of chronic HIV infection and antiretroviral therapy. Each CDR3 protein gets one entry after TCRdb re-called the 5' RACE reads with MiXCR. The sample lists some 46,000 distinct CDR3 sequences; over 15% were seen once. The sample consisted of peripheral blood. The origin of the receptors is an adult who had HIV and had not received antiretroviral therapy, or was an uninfected healthy control (not recorded which).

The rearrangement links TRBV7-9 to TRBJ1-1; D is uncertain. This CDR3 is 13 amino acids long. V was cut by 5 bases and J by 2 bases, with 9 bases left in between. Looked up from germline, CDR1 is SEHNR and CDR2 is FQNEAQ (reference sequence). CDR3 sequence: CASSTALNTEAFF. In nucleotides, the CDR3 is TGTGCCAGCAGCACCGCCCTAAACACTGAAGCTTTCTTT.

This clonotype has ten or more counts. The rearrangement uses TRBV29-1 and TRBJ1-4; D perhaps matches TRBD1 (6 bases). The V gene lost 4 bases and the J gene lost 4 bases, with 16 bases spanning the gap. The CDR3 length is 15 residues. From germline, CDR1 is SQVTM and CDR2 ANQGSEA. CDR3 nucleotides: TGCAGCGTTGGGGGGGCTGCAAGCCGTAATGAAAAACTGTTTTTT. Amino acids: CSVGGAASRNEKLFF.